Listed below are T cell receptor beta chains from one sample, sequenced in a study of blood T cells in healthy people across ages. Using its own MiXCR run on the 5' RACE reads, TCRdb lists one record per CDR3 protein. Here the sample spans roughly 1.5 million distinct CDR3 sequences, approximately 43% being singletons. Sequences were obtained from blood. The receptors stem from a woman under 30 in good health. CDR3s include the opening cysteine and the closing phenylalanine or tryptophan. A D gene is named only where the DNA matches it firmly. Size values are once, few and many counts, or a class for expanded clones, and some rows have none.

j_call clone_size v_call d_call cdr3_nt cdr3_aa
TRBJ2-1 few TRBV11-2 . TGTGCCAGCAGAAGGTCCTATGAGCAGTTCTTC CASRRSYEQFF
TRBJ2-7 . TRBV6-5 . TGTGCCAGCACCTCCTTGAGAGGGGGGGCCAATGAGCAGTACTTC CASTSLRGGANEQYF
TRBJ1-2 few TRBV2 . TGTGCCAGCAGCTTGGGCCAAGGGCACTATGGCTACACCTTC CASSLGQGHYGYTF
TRBJ2-1 . TRBV20-1 . TGCAGTGCTAGAGATGGCGTACTAGGGTACGAGCAGTTCTTC CSARDGVLGYEQFF
TRBJ1-4 few TRBV6-5 . TGTGCCAGCAGTTTTCGTGGACTTCCTTCAACTAATGAAAAACTGTTTTTT CASSFRGLPSTNEKLFF
TRBJ2-3 . TRBV20-1 TRBD2 TGCAGTGCCGGGACTAACACAGATACGCAGTATTTT CSAGTNTDTQYF
TRBJ2-5 . TRBV5-5 TRBD1 TGTGCCAGCAGCCGACATGGACAGGGGGCAGAGACCCAGTACTTC CASSRHGQGAETQYF
TRBJ2-7 . TRBV10-3 . TGTGCCATCAGAGGGATTACCTACGAGCAGTACTTC CAIRGITYEQYF
TRBJ2-1 many TRBV10-3 TRBD2 TGTGCCATCAGTGAAGGAGGACTAGCGGGTTCCTACAATGAGCAGTTCTTC CAISEGGLAGSYNEQFF
TRBJ2-3 few TRBV20-1 TRBD2 TGCAGTGCTAGGGGTCTAGCGGGAGGGCGTGATACGCAGTATTTT CSARGLAGGRDTQYF
TRBJ2-4 few TRBV15 . TGTGCCACCAGCAGAGATCCCGGATTGCGAAACATTCAGTACTTC CATSRDPGLRNIQYF
TRBJ2-3 . TRBV11-2 TRBD2 TGTGCCAGCAGCTTAGGCGGACTAGCGGGGGGTTCCTGGGATACGCAGTATTTT CASSLGGLAGGSWDTQYF
TRBJ2-7 . TRBV12-3/TRBV12-4 . TGTGCCAGCAGGCGGACAGATGCACGGGACGAGCAGTACTTC CASRRTDARDEQYF
TRBJ1-2 . TRBV3-1 . TGTGCCAGCAGCCAAGGGGTCCGTGGTGGCTACACCTTC CASSQGVRGGYTF
TRBJ2-1 few TRBV18 . TGTGCCAGCTCACCACGCATCAGTAATGAGCAGTTCTTC CASSPRISNEQFF
TRBJ1-1 few TRBV27 . TGTGCCAGCATCGACAGCTCTGAAGCTTTCTTT CASIDSSEAFF
TRBJ1-5 once TRBV20-1 . TGCAGTGGGCTCAGGGGTGGCAATCAGCCCCAGCATTTT CSGLRGGNQPQHF
TRBJ2-1 . TRBV10-3 . TGTGCCATCAGTGAGTCGATAGGAGGCGGGACCCACGACAATGAGCAGTTCTTC CAISESIGGGTHDNEQFF
TRBJ1-5 . TRBV6-6 . TGTGCCAGCACCATCTCGACAGAGGTTAATCAGCCCCAGCATTTT CASTISTEVNQPQHF
TRBJ1-1 . TRBV20-1 . TGCAGTGCTAGCTCGGGGGGCTCGGTCACTGAAGCTTTCTTT CSASSGGSVTEAFF
TRBJ2-7 . TRBV25-1 . TGTGCCAGCAGTGTAACAGGGCAAAGCTCCTACGAGCAGTACTTC CASSVTGQSSYEQYF
TRBJ2-7 few TRBV19 . TGTGCCAGTAGTATCTCCAGCTCGTCCTACGAGCAGTACTTC CASSISSSSYEQYF
TRBJ2-7 few TRBV5-1 . TGCGCCAGCAACGAGGAAAACCCCTACGAGCAGTACTTC CASNEENPYEQYF
TRBJ2-5 . TRBV12-3/TRBV12-4 . TGTGCCAGCAGAGGGGGGAGGCAAGAGACCCAGTACTTC CASRGGRQETQYF
TRBJ1-2 . TRBV7-9 . TGTGCCAGCAGCCCCCTGGCAGGCCCTTACACCTTC CASSPLAGPYTF
TRBJ1-4 . TRBV4-3 TRBD1 TGCGCCAGCAGCCCTGGGACAGGGGCTAATGAAAAACTGTTTTTT CASSPGTGANEKLFF
TRBJ2-1 . TRBV6-2/TRBV6-3 . TGTGCCAGCAGTTTATTGGGGGGGCGTTACTACAATGAGCAGTTCTTC CASSLLGGRYYNEQFF
TRBJ2-4 . TRBV20-1 TRBD1 TGCAGTGCGGAGACAGGGTTCTTTAGCCTAGCCAAAAACATTCAGTACTTC CSAETGFFSLAKNIQYF
TRBJ1-3 . TRBV4-3 . TGCGCCAGCAGCCCCCGTCGGGTGCTTGGAAACACCATATATTTT CASSPRRVLGNTIYF
TRBJ2-3 . TRBV6-2/TRBV6-3 TRBD2 TGTGCCAGCAGGAACGGGCGGACTAGCACAGATGCGCAGTATTTT CASRNGRTSTDAQYF
TRBJ2-7 . TRBV12-5 . TGTGCTAGTGGTTTGGTACCGAGAGGCTCCTACAATGAGCAGTACTTC CASGLVPRGSYNEQYF
TRBJ2-5 . TRBV30 TRBD2 TGTGCCTGGGGACTAGCAAGAGAGACCCAGTACTTC CAWGLARETQYF
TRBJ1-1 . TRBV2 . TGTGCCAGCAGTGCAGGGGAGGACACTGAAGCTTTCTTT CASSAGEDTEAFF
TRBJ1-2 . TRBV28 . TGTGCCAGCAGTTTCGCAGACTATGGCTACACCTTC CASSFADYGYTF
TRBJ2-3 few TRBV2 TRBD2 TGTGCCAGCAGTGGCCACGTGGTAGCGGGAGCCCCAGATACGCAGTATTTT CASSGHVVAGAPDTQYF
TRBJ2-7 . TRBV21-1 . TGTGCCAGCAGCTCTCCCGGACTAGCGGGAGCTAGCTCCTACGAGCAGTACTTC CASSSPGLAGASSYEQYF
TRBJ2-1 many TRBV7-2 . TGTGCCAGCAGCTTATTTAGGGATTTCTACAATGAGCAGTTCTTC CASSLFRDFYNEQFF
TRBJ2-1 few TRBV11-2 TRBD1 TGTGCCAGCAGCCCCCCCGGGACAGTAAACAATGAGCAGTTCTTC CASSPPGTVNNEQFF
TRBJ2-1 few TRBV4-3 . TGCGCCAGCAGCCAAGATCAGAGGGGTTCCTACAATGAGCAGTTCTTC CASSQDQRGSYNEQFF
TRBJ1-1 few TRBV27 . TGTGCCAGCAGTTTCTCCGGGACCTACACTGAAGCTTTCTTT CASSFSGTYTEAFF
TRBJ2-1 . TRBV6-4 . TGTGCCAGCAGTGACCAACTGGACAATGAGCAGTTCTTC CASSDQLDNEQFF
TRBJ1-2 . TRBV12-3/TRBV12-4 . TGTGCCAGCAGTTTTGGGGGGCGTAGCTATGGCTACACCTTC CASSFGGRSYGYTF
TRBJ2-3 . TRBV7-2 . TGTGCCAGCAGCCCCAGACGGGGTAGTAGGACAGATACGCAGTATTTT CASSPRRGSRTDTQYF
TRBJ2-3 once TRBV4-1 . TGCGCCAGCAGCCCACAGGCGGCAGATACGCAGTATTTT CASSPQAADTQYF
TRBJ2-1 few TRBV6-2/TRBV6-3 TRBD2 TGTGCCAGCAGTTACCTGTCTAGCGGGAGGAAGCACAATGAGCAGTTCTTC CASSYLSSGRKHNEQFF
TRBJ2-1 . TRBV21-1 . TGTGCCGGCAGCAAACCCCCAGTATACAATGAGCAGTTCTTC CAGSKPPVYNEQFF
TRBJ1-1 few TRBV3-1 . TGTGCCAGCAGCCAAGATTTGGGTCGGGGGACTGAAGCTTTCTTT CASSQDLGRGTEAFF
TRBJ2-7 . TRBV4-1 . TGCGCCAGCAGCCAAGTGGGCAATGAGCAGTACTTC CASSQVGNEQYF
TRBJ2-1 many TRBV2 TRBD2 TGTGCCAGCAGTAAACTAGCGGGGGGGTACAATGAGCAGTTCTTC CASSKLAGGYNEQFF
TRBJ2-7 . TRBV3-1 . TGTGCCAGCAGCCACTCCATCCACGAGCAGTACTTC CASSHSIHEQYF
TRBJ1-2 . TRBV28 . TGTGCCAGCAGTTCGGGCACCAGGCGCTATGGCTACACCTTC CASSSGTRRYGYTF
TRBJ1-1 . TRBV20-1 . TGCAGTGCTGGCCACCGGGACAAGGTGGAAGCTTTCTTT CSAGHRDKVEAFF
TRBJ2-7 many TRBV28 . TGTGCCAGCAGTTTGGGTCAGCACGAGCAGTACTTC CASSLGQHEQYF